The present entry profiles one TCR beta chain with its context. The antigen is not known. The source of the sample is a study of cytomegalovirus exposure and HLA in healthy donors. This CDR3 contains 14 residues. The V gene lost 6 bases and the J gene lost 2 bases, with 14 bases spanning the gap. Germline V gives CDR1 MNHNY, CDR2 SVGAGI (reference sequence). 60 Vbeta and 13 Jbeta primers were used in PCR. The table came from immunoSEQ multiplex PCR; TCRdb's copy has only in-frame clones and leaves some out. The sample lists about 160,000 clones, 80% to 90% occurring once. Study-level findings and limits: Earlier analysis found most TCR beta V segments productive about 90% or about 30% of the time. In a later analysis, TCR beta V- and J-gene trimming was associated with a missense DCLRE1C variant. A later analysis found common viral pathogens apparently linked to several of the most significant clusters. Rare TCR sequences predominated, though certain public TCRs were found in many donors.

V gene TRBV6-6 combines with J gene TRBJ2-7; tentative D call: TRBD1 (5 bases). The clonotype was recovered from a woman in her 30s in good health and CMV-seropositive. The sample consisted of PBMCs. The CDR3 sequence is CASSPDSRTYEQYF. The CDR3, as DNA: TGTGCCAGCAGCCCCGACAGCCGAACCTACGAGCAGTACTTC.